These 31 T cell receptor delta chains originate from one sample sequenced in a study of gamma-delta T cells after stem cell transplantation. TCRdb processed the RT-PCR reads again with the CATT caller. Among some 10,000 delta-chain clones listed, 1% to 1.5% were seen once. Input material: gamma-delta T cells. Receptors originate from a human donor. It is not recorded whose cells these are; they may come from a transplant donor.

This clone has more than one count but fewer than ten. V gene TRDV2 combines with J gene TRDJ1, with 9 bases aligning to TRDD3. The germline CDR1 and CDR2 sequences are GEAIGNYY and EKD. V lost 0 bases, J lost 4 bases, and 11 bases stayed unmatched. The CDR3 totals 17 residues. The chain's CDR3 is CACDTVPTLGDDDKLIF. In DNA form, the CDR3 reads TGTGCCTGTGACACCGTTCCTACTCTGGGGGATGACGATAAACTCATCTTT.

The J gene is TRDJ3, the V gene TRDV2; 10 positions match TRDD3. Germline lookup yields CDR1 GEAIGNYY and CDR2 EKD. The CDR3 contains 19 residues. The trim removed 5 bases at V and 0 bases at J, leaving 9 bases unmatched. The CDR3 protein is CACGTGLGDGSWDTRQMFF. The CDR3 DNA reads as TGTGCCTGTGGCACTGGACTGGGGGATGGCTCCTGGGACACCCGACAGATGTTTTTC.

This clone appeared a few times. The mismatch at residue 3 between this DNA's translation and the TCRdb protein of a much larger clone likely reflects a read error; the protein shown is translated from the DNA. The chain links TRDV2 to TRDJ1; TRDD3 agrees at 8 bases. Germline values: CDR1 GEAIGNYY, CDR2 EKD. The CDR3 covers 19 residues. The CDR3 DNA follows: TGTGCCCGTGACACCGTATCTGGGTTGGGGATACTGGGAGCCGATAAACTCATCTTT. This sequence encodes CARDTVSGLGILGADKLIF.

In regard to this clone: The protein held in TCRdb is that of a much larger clone and does not match this DNA's translation at residue 6, likely because of a read error; the protein shown is translated from the DNA. The chain uses TRDV2 and TRDJ1, with a possible D match to TRDD3 (6 bases). The germline V gene has CDR1 GEAIGNYY and CDR2 EKD. V dropped 1 base and J dropped 0 bases, with 11 bases sitting between them. This CDR3 spans 15 amino acids. For the CDR3, the DNA is TGTGCCTGTGACACTATGGGGGGCTACACCGATAAACTCATCTTT. This encodes CACDTMGGYTDKLIF.

The table lists this clone with a few counts. This is likely an artifact of a read error, given a far larger clone one base away. Other DNA sequences in this specimen translate into the identical CDR3. This chain links TRDV2 with TRDJ1; 7 positions agree with TRDD3. Germline V CDR1 and CDR2: GEAIGNYY, EKD. This CDR3 has 15 residues. This chain's CDR3 is CACDETGVLADKLIF. CDR3 DNA: TGTGCCTGTGACGAGACTGGGGTCCTGGCCGACAAACTCATCTTT.

Turning to this clone: A read error likely explains why the TCRdb protein, taken from a much larger clone, differs from this DNA's translation at residue 18; the protein shown is translated from the DNA. The gene calls are TRDV2 and TRDJ1; 13 bases line up with TRDD3. CDR1 is GEAIGNYY and CDR2 is EKD in the germline V gene. The CDR3 runs 20 residues. Here the CDR3 reads CACDTVATGGYARGTDKPIF. In nucleotides, the CDR3 is TGTGCCTGTGACACCGTGGCCACTGGGGGATACGCAAGGGGCACCGATAAACCCATCTTT.

With respect to this clone: Given a far larger clone just one base away, this is likely a sequencing read error. Other DNA sequences in this specimen translate into the identical CDR3. The J gene is TRDJ1, the V gene TRDV2; D possibly corresponds to TRDD3 (5 bases). Deletions cut 3 bases from V and 0 bases from J, with 19 bases between. The CDR3 covers 17 residues. Germline V lookup: CDR1 GEAIGNYY, CDR2 EKD. Here the CDR3 reads CACDLVSGGRYTDKLIF. The CDR3 nucleotides are TGTGCCTGTGACCTTGTATCCGGGGGTAGGTACACCGATAAACTCATCTTT.

This clone appeared a few times. A far larger clone is just one base off, so this is likely a read error. V usage is TRDV2 and J usage is TRDJ1, with 13 bases aligning to TRDD3. Germline V gene data show CDR1 as GEAIGNYY and CDR2 as EKD. This CDR3 is 17 amino acids long. The CDR3 protein is CACDTLLGDTWSGKLTF. CDR3 bases: TGTGCCTGTGACACTCTACTGGGGGATACGTGGTCGGGTAAACTCACCTTT.

This clone was picked up a small number of times. The rearrangement uses TRDV2 and TRDJ1; 8 bases are a match to TRDD3. Trimming at V came to 5 bases and at J to 2 bases, leaving 6 bases not matched to a gene. CDR1 is GEAIGNYY and CDR2 is EKD in the germline V gene. The CDR3 is made up of 14 amino acids. The DNA of the CDR3 is TGTGCCTGTGTCCTCTTGGGGGATACCGATAAACTCATCTTT. It encodes CACVLLGDTDKLIF.

This clone has more than one count but fewer than ten. A clone one base away is much larger, so this may be a read error. The sample holds other DNA sequences that translate to the same CDR3. The rearrangement joins TRDV2 to TRDJ3; 9 bases map to TRDD3. The CDR3 length is 20 residues. Germline values: CDR1 GEAIGNYY, CDR2 EKD. In DNA form, the CDR3 reads TGTGCCTGTGACACCGTACTGGGGGACGATAGCTCCTGGGACACCCGACAGATGTTCTTC. As protein: CACDTVLGDDSSWDTRQMFF.

As concerns this clone: In the same sample, other DNA sequences code for this CDR3. This sequence joins TRDV2 and TRDJ1; TRDD3 aligns across 9 bases. The CDR3 extends over 17 amino acids. CDR1 is GEAIGNYY, CDR2 EKD, per germline. Trimming at V came to 0 bases and at J to 2 bases, leaving 9 bases not matched to a gene. The CDR3 coding sequence is TGTGCCTGTGACACCGTGACTGGGGGAATGGAAACCGATAAACTCATCTTT. Residues: CACDTVTGGMETDKLIF.

Within the sample, this clone is medium-sized. The same CDR3 is also encoded by other DNA sequences in this sample. The chain recombines TRDV2 with TRDJ1; D is undetermined. This CDR3 is built from 16 residues. Germline CDR1 GEAIGNYY, CDR2 EKD. V shed 3 bases and J shed 3 bases, with 19 bases lying between them. The CDR3 is CACDPVRVTLADKLIF. The CDR3 DNA sequence: TGTGCCTGTGACCCTGTCCGCGTTACTTTGGCCGATAAACTCATCTTT.

This clone is medium-sized in the sample. The same CDR3 can be traced to other DNA sequences in this sample. The chain has TRDV2 and TRDJ1; 7 positions agree with TRDD3. The germline V gene encodes CDR1 GEAIGNYY and CDR2 EKD. The CDR3 consists of 15 residues. With 0 bases clipped from V and 0 bases from J, the junction kept 3 bases outside the gene matches. The CDR3 region has the DNA TGTGCCTGTGACACCGTAGGGGGATACACCGATAAACTCATCTTT. It is translated as CACDTVGGYTDKLIF.

This clone was detected ten times or more. The chain carries TRDV2 and TRDJ3; 10 positions agree with TRDD3. This CDR3 contains 18 residues. Germline V gene lookup returns CDR1 GEAIGNYY and CDR2 EKD. V gave up 2 bases and J gave up 0 bases; unmatched junction bases: 3. This CDR3 reads CACDSLGDSSWDTRQMFF. DNA of the CDR3: TGTGCCTGTGACAGCCTGGGGGATAGCTCCTGGGACACCCGACAGATGTTTTTC.

The chain combines TRDV2 with TRDJ1; TRDD3 agrees at 11 bases. Germline CDR1 reads GEAIGNYY; CDR2 reads EKD. Unmatched junction bases numbered 11, after V lost 3 bases and J lost 9 bases. The CDR3 covers 15 residues. CDR3 nucleotide sequence: TGTGCCTGTGACCCAGTACTGGGGGATAGAACACAACTCATCTTT. As protein: CACDPVLGDRTQLIF.

Note on this clone: This DNA translates differently at residue 11 from the TCRdb protein, which is that of a much larger clone; a read error is likely, and the protein shown is the DNA's own translation. The chain links TRDV2 to TRDJ1, with 10 bases fitting TRDD3. CDR3 length: 18 amino acids. Germline-derived CDR1 and CDR2 are GEAIGNYY and EKD. Trimming cost V 1 base and J 2 bases; bases outside gene matches: 12. This chain's CDR3 is CACDTVNWGIATTDKLIF. CDR3 nucleotide sequence: TGTGCCTGTGACACAGTGAACTGGGGGATCGCGACGACCGATAAACTCATCTTT.

This clone was seen at least ten times. This chain links TRDV2 with TRDJ1; D is perhaps TRDD3 (6 bases). The germline V gene has CDR1 GEAIGNYY and CDR2 EKD. The CDR3 spans 15 residues. V lost 3 bases and J 2 bases, leaving 15 bases between the germline ends. CDR3 nucleotides: TGTGCCTGTGACGCGATGGGGGTTCCGACCGATAAACTCATCTTT. Translated, it gives CACDAMGVPTDKLIF.

Comments on this clone: A read error is the likely source, as a far larger clone sits one nucleotide away. Other DNA sequences in this specimen translate into the identical CDR3. J is TRDJ1 and V is TRDV2; 13 positions match TRDD3. CDR3 length equals 18 residues. Germline CDR1 reads GEAIGNYY; CDR2 reads EKD. The DNA of the CDR3 is TGTGCCTGTGACACCTTACTGGGGGATACGCGGAGGGCCGATAAGCTCATCTTT. Protein: CACDTLLGDTRRADKLIF.

With regard to this clone: A far bigger clonotype differs at one base, so this is likely a read error. The sample has other DNA sequences that encode this CDR3 too. The genes are TRDV2 and TRDJ1; 12 nucleotides align to TRDD3. CDR1 is GEAIGNYY and CDR2 is EKD in the germline V gene. Germline trimming cut 3 bases from V and 0 bases from J; bases unmatched to any gene: 7. This CDR3 comprises 17 residues. The CDR3 is CACDPLGDTRDTDKLIF. CDR3 DNA: TGTGCCTGTGACCCGCTGGGGGATACGAGGGACACCGATAAACTCATCTTT.

This clone was detected a few times. It is likely a read error: a sequence one base away is far more abundant. Other nucleotide sequences from this sample produce the same CDR3. V gene TRDV2 combines with J gene TRDJ1, with TRDD3 matching over 10 bases. Germline trimming cut 1 base from V and 5 bases from J; bases unmatched to any gene: 15. Per the germline V gene, CDR1 is GEAIGNYY and CDR2 is EKD. CDR3 length equals 18 residues. The chain's CDR3 is CACDTVNWGITTTDKLIF. CDR3 in DNA: TGTGCCTGTGACACAGTGAACTGGGGGATCACGACGACTGATAAACTCATCTTT.

This clone has only a few counts. This DNA translates differently at residue 9 from the TCRdb protein, which is that of a much larger clone; a read error is likely, and the protein shown is the DNA's own translation. The chain couples TRDV2 to TRDJ3; TRDD3 aligns across 7 bases. Per germline, CDR1 GEAIGNYY and CDR2 EKD. The trim removed 1 base at V and 0 bases at J, leaving 11 bases unmatched. The CDR3 length is 20 residues. The CDR3 bases are TGTGCCTGTGACACGTCCTGGGGGGGCGGAAGCTCCTGGGACACCCGACAGATGTTTTTC. This translates into CACDTSWGGGSSWDTRQMFF.

A few counts support this clone. This chain uses TRDV2 with TRDJ1; a weak D match, TRDD3 (6 bases). This CDR3 has 16 residues. Germline lookup yields CDR1 GEAIGNYY and CDR2 EKD. Trimming stripped 3 bases from V and 0 bases from J, with 16 bases between. The CDR3 nucleotides are TGTGCCTGTGACGCTTTACTGGGCGAGTACACCGATAAACTCATCTTT. Its translation is CACDALLGEYTDKLIF.

A word on this clone: This likely came from a read error, as a far larger clone is one base away. Other DNA sequences of this sample code for an identical CDR3. V and J are TRDV2 and TRDJ1; 13 bases fit TRDD3. CDR3 size: 18 residues. Germline V gene data show CDR1 as GEAIGNYY and CDR2 as EKD. CDR3 region: CACDTLLGDTRSTDKLIF. In DNA, the CDR3 is TGTGCCTGCGACACCCTACTGGGGGATACGCGTTCTACCGATAAACTCATCTTT.

This clone was detected many times. The DNA of the CDR3 is TGTGCCTGTGACACACTGGGGGAAAAGGACACCGATAAACTCATCTTT. Its protein product is CACDTLGEKDTDKLIF. V gene TRDV2 combines with J gene TRDJ1; 9 nucleotides align to TRDD3. The V gene's germline CDR1 is GEAIGNYY and CDR2 EKD. The CDR3 length is 16 residues. Trimming at V came to 1 base and at J to 0 bases, leaving 5 bases not matched to a gene.

This clone was seen only a few times. The sample holds other DNA sequences that translate to the same CDR3. The V and J genes are TRDV2 and TRDJ1, with 12 bases fitting TRDD3. The CDR3 covers 17 residues. Trimming removed 3 bases from V and 0 bases from J; junction bases left unmatched: 7. Germline CDR1 reads GEAIGNYY; CDR2 reads EKD. The CDR3 spells CACDLLGDTRYTDKLIF. Written as DNA, the CDR3 is TGTGCCTGTGACCTACTGGGGGATACAAGGTACACCGATAAACTCATCTTT.

This clone was seen only a few times. This chain connects TRDV2 to TRDJ1; 13 nucleotides agree with TRDD3. The CDR3 covers 19 residues. Germline loops: CDR1 GEAIGNYY, CDR2 EKD. The ends lost 3 bases at V and 1 base at J; junction bases unmatched: 13. CDR3 DNA sequence: TGTGCCTGTGACCCAGTACTGGGGGATACGAAGTCGCTCACCGATAAACTCATCTTT. The encoded protein is CACDPVLGDTKSLTDKLIF.

As regards this clone: The TCRdb protein comes from a much larger clone and disagrees with this DNA's translation at residue 4, likely due to a read error; the protein given here is derived from the DNA. The genes are TRDV2 and TRDJ1, with 10 bases aligning to TRDD3. Germline lookup yields CDR1 GEAIGNYY and CDR2 EKD. The CDR3 is 19 residues long. The CDR3: CACGTVQTGGSRYTDKLIF. DNA for the CDR3: TGTGCCTGTGGCACCGTACAAACTGGGGGATCCCGGTACACCGATAAACTCATCTTT.

This clone counts as medium-sized. Other DNA sequences in this specimen translate into the identical CDR3. The chain has TRDV2 and TRDJ1, with TRDD3 matching over 10 bases. The V gene's germline CDR1 is GEAIGNYY and CDR2 EKD. The ends lost 1 base at V and 3 bases at J; junction bases unmatched: 4. There are 15 residues in the CDR3. CDR3 sequence: CACDTLGDTPDKLIF. CDR3 nucleotide sequence: TGTGCCTGTGACACATTGGGGGATACACCCGATAAACTCATCTTT.

This clone was counted many times. The rearrangement uses TRDV2 and TRDJ1; 7 nucleotides line up with TRDD3. Germline trimming cut 0 bases from V and 2 bases from J; bases unmatched to any gene: 11. Per germline, CDR1 GEAIGNYY and CDR2 EKD. The CDR3 is made up of 17 amino acids. Here the CDR3 DNA reads TGTGCCTGTGACACCCTGGGGGTCCGGGATGGGACCGATAAACTCATCTTT. This codes for CACDTLGVRDGTDKLIF.

The table lists this clone with a few counts. A far larger clone is one base from this, pointing to a likely read error. The sample holds other DNA sequences that translate to the same CDR3. This sequence joins TRDV2 and TRDJ1; maybe TRDD3 (6 bases). Germline V CDR1 and CDR2: GEAIGNYY, EKD. This CDR3 comprises 16 residues. The CDR3, as DNA: TGTGCCTGCGACACCCTAACGAGGGGATACACCGATAAACTCATCTTT. The encoded protein is CACDTLTRGYTDKLIF.

By share of the sample, this clone is medium-sized. This chain connects TRDV2 to TRDJ1, with 7 positions matching TRDD3. CDR1 GEAIGNYY and CDR2 EKD come from the germline V gene. V lost 1 base to trimming and J lost 7 bases; unmatched junction nucleotides: 11. The CDR3 is 15 residues long. CDR3 sequence: CACDTLGTGDRKLIF. In DNA form, the CDR3 reads TGTGCCTGTGACACATTGGGAACTGGGGACCGTAAACTCATCTTT.